The entry that follows covers one TCR beta chain sequence. This sample was taken from a study of cytomegalovirus exposure and HLA in healthy donors. Study-level information: T cells numbering about 180 million yielded some 120 million unique TCR beta sequences in an earlier analysis.

13 Jbeta primers and 60 Vbeta primers were used for the PCR. Clones were sequenced by immunoSEQ multiplex PCR, and TCRdb holds only the in-frame ones, with some missing. The table shows a few hundred thousand clones, with around 90% occurring only once. CDR3 length: 14 residues. Germline V lookup: CDR1 WSHSY, CDR2 SAAADI. Trimming stripped 4 bases from V and 12 bases from J, with 19 bases between. The chain uses TRBV10-2 and TRBJ1-5; possibly TRBD1 for D (5 bases). The source of this sequence is a girl aged 2 to 10 in good health and CMV-seronegative. Sequencing input: PBMCs. The CDR3 sequence: CASSVGRVNLVQHF. In DNA, the CDR3 is TGCGCCAGCAGTGTAGGCAGGGTGAATCTTGTCCAGCATTTT.